This T cell receptor beta chain was observed in a study of T-cell memory formation after mild COVID-19. Libraries for TCRalpha and TCRbeta carried sample barcodes and unique molecular identifiers via 5'RACE. TCRdb called the 5' RACE reads again in MiXCR, with one record for every CDR3 protein. The sample holds hundreds of thousands of distinct CDR3 sequences, over 25% seen once. This clonotype has just one count. The antigen is unknown. Germline CDR1 SGHRS, CDR2 YFSETQ. CDR3 length: 13 amino acids. The germline V and J ends were trimmed by 4 bases and 3 bases, with 8 bases remaining between them. Study results and caveats: Shrinking CD4+ clones resided mostly in CM and EM, and CD8+ ones in EMRA. Pre-infection memory carried some responding clones, suggesting that cross-reactive memory joined.

The rearrangement uses TRBV5-1 and TRBJ1-5, with no clear D. The TCR comes from an adult woman who had mild COVID-19 (a few samples of this study predate the infection). Cell type and time point are not known. The sequenced sample was PBMCs or a T cell subset sorted from them (not recorded which). The CDR3 sequence: CASSLLPNQPQHF. In nucleotides, the CDR3 is TGCGCCAGCAGCCTTCTCCCCAATCAGCCCCAGCATTTT.